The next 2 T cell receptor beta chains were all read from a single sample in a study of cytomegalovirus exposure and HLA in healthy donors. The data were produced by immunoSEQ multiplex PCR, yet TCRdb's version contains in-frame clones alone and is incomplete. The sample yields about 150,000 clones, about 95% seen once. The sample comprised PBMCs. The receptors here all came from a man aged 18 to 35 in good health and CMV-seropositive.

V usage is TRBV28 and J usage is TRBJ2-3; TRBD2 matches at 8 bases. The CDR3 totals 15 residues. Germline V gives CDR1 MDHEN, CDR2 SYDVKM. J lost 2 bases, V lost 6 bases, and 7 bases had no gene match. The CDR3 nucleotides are TGTGCCAGCAGGTCCGGGACTAGAACCACAGATACGCAGTATTTT. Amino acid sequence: CASRSGTRTTDTQYF.

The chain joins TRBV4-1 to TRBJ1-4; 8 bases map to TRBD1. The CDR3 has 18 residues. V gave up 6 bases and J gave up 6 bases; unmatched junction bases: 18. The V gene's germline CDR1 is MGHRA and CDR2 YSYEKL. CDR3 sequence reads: CASSLTGQEIRWDEKLFF. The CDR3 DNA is TGCGCCAGCAGTCTAACGGGACAGGAAATAAGATGGGATGAAAAACTGTTTTTT.